What follows are 27 T cell receptor beta chains derived from one specimen sequenced in a study of blood T cell repertoires in COVID-19. TCRdb's table, derived via immunoSEQ multiplex PCR, lists solely in-frame clones and lacks some. This sample has about 220,000 clones, with around 86% found just once. Sequences were obtained from PBMCs or T cells enriched from blood (not recorded which). The receptors come from a woman aged 40 to 50 with acute COVID-19.

This chain links TRBV2 with TRBJ1-2; tentatively, D is TRBD1 (5 bases). V lost 0 bases, J lost 4 bases, and 9 bases lay in between. The V gene's germline CDR1 is SNHLY and CDR2 FYNNEI. The CDR3 totals 14 residues. The chain's CDR3 is CASSEALGLYGYTF. DNA of the CDR3: TGTGCCAGCAGTGAAGCGCTGGGGCTCTATGGCTACACCTTC.

The chain uses TRBV6-6 and TRBJ2-3, with D possibly being TRBD2 (7 bases). V shed 8 bases and J shed 6 bases, with 21 bases lying between them. This CDR3 has 15 amino acids. Per the germline V gene, CDR1 is MNHNY and CDR2 is SVGAGI (reference sequence). The CDR3 nucleotides read TGTGCCAGCGGAAAAACCAGGCGGGGGCACGATACGCAGTATTTT. The encoded protein is CASGKTRRGHDTQYF.

This chain uses TRBV27 with TRBJ1-1; D is unresolved. The length of the CDR3 is 14 residues. V was cut by 0 bases and J by 5 bases, with 10 bases left in between. CDR1 is MNHEY and CDR2 is SMNVEV in the germline V gene (reference sequence). CDR3 protein: CASSLSPGITEAFF. The CDR3 DNA follows: TGTGCCAGCAGTTTATCCCCCGGGATAACTGAAGCTTTCTTT.

This rearrangement joins TRBV4-1 to TRBJ1-2, with 8 bases aligning to TRBD1. This CDR3 contains 13 residues. Germline-derived CDR1 and CDR2 are MGHRA and YSYEKL. The ends lost 1 base at V and 7 bases at J; junction bases unmatched: 2. The CDR3: CASSQVTGGGYTF. In nucleotides, the CDR3 is TGCGCCAGCAGCCAAGTCACAGGGGGTGGCTACACCTTC.

J is TRBJ1-5 and V is TRBV18; the match to TRBD1 covers 7 bases. Germline-derived CDR1 and CDR2 are KGHSH and LQKENI. The CDR3 consists of 14 residues. V gave up 5 bases and J gave up 5 bases; unmatched junction bases: 6. The CDR3 DNA is TGTGCCAGCTCAATTCAGGGGGTCGATCAGCCCCAGCATTTT. Protein product: CASSIQGVDQPQHF.

The V and J genes are TRBV3-1 (or the pseudogene TRBV3-2) and TRBJ1-2; no reliable D call. The CDR3 runs to 13 residues. The germline CDR1 and CDR2 sequences are LGHDT and YNNKEL (reference sequence). The germline V and J ends were trimmed by 0 bases and 7 bases, with 9 bases remaining between them. CDR3 nucleotide sequence: TGTGCCAGCAGCCAAGATTTCCGAGTTGGCTACACCTTC. Residues: CASSQDFRVGYTF.

With regard to this clone: The same CDR3 can be traced to other DNA sequences in this sample. The rearrangement uses TRBV6-5 and TRBJ1-5; D gene unclear. Between the trimmed V and J ends, which lost 2 bases and 2 bases, there was a span of 4 bases. Germline CDR1 is MNHEY and CDR2 is SVGAGI. The CDR3 is made up of 13 amino acids. The CDR3 DNA reads as TGTGCCAGCAGTTACCGGGGCAATCAGCCCCAGCATTTT. This translates into CASSYRGNQPQHF.

The J gene is TRBJ2-3, the V gene TRBV6-5, with 10 bases aligning to TRBD2. CDR1 and CDR2 from the germline V gene are MNHEY and SVGAGI. This CDR3 has 14 residues. V shed 10 bases, J shed 2 bases, and the junction held 6 bases outside the gene matches. The CDR3 DNA sequence: TGTGCCACCCAGCGGGGGGGAAACACAGATACGCAGTATTTT. It yields the protein CATQRGGNTDTQYF.

The chain employs TRBV29-1 and TRBJ1-1; 11 nucleotides line up with TRBD1. The V and J ends lost 6 bases and 0 bases, in that order; junction bases with no gene match: 9. CDR3 size: 16 residues. CDR1 is SQVTM and CDR2 is ANQGSEA in the germline V gene. CDR3 region: CSVPGTGGGMNTEAFF. Here the CDR3 DNA reads TGCAGCGTCCCCGGGACAGGGGGAGGCATGAACACTGAAGCTTTCTTT. Complete variable domain (other parts from reference TRBV29-1 and TRBJ1-1): SAVISQKPSRDICQRGTSLTIQCQVDSQVTMMFWYRQQPGQSLTLIATANQGSEATYESGFVIDKFPISRPNLTFSTLTVSNMSPEDSSIYLCSVPGTGGGMNTEAFFGQGTRLTVV.

V usage is TRBV5-1 and J usage is TRBJ2-3; a weak D match, TRBD2 (5 bases). Per germline, CDR1 SGHRS and CDR2 YFSETQ. This CDR3 comprises 13 residues. Trimming left V 1 base short and J 6 bases short, with 9 bases between. The CDR3 region has the DNA TGCGCCAGCAGCTTGTACGGGGAGGATACGCAGTATTTT. As protein: CASSLYGEDTQYF.

V and J are TRBV6-2 or TRBV6-3 and TRBJ2-7; tentative D call: TRBD2 (5 bases). V was trimmed by 2 bases and J by 4 bases, leaving 9 bases between them. The CDR3 has 13 amino acids. Germline CDR1 and CDR2: MNHEY and SVGEGT. CDR3 residues: CASSYQSGYEQYV. The CDR3 DNA follows: TGTGCCAGCAGTTACCAGTCGGGGTACGAGCAGTACGTC.

The chain joins TRBV9 to TRBJ2-1, with D tentatively TRBD1 (6 bases). Germline CDR1 and CDR2: SGDLS and YYNGEE. Trimming took off 3 bases at V and 6 bases at J, with 22 bases between the two ends. The CDR3 is 17 amino acids. The CDR3 DNA sequence: TGTGCCAGCAGCGCAGGGGTTGGGGAGAGGTCAACCAATGAGCAGTTCTTC. It encodes CASSAGVGERSTNEQFF. Full variable domain (rest looked up from reference TRBV9 and TRBJ2-1): DSGVTQTPKHLITATGQRVTLRCSPRSGDLSVYWYQQSLDQGLQFLIQYYNGEERAKGNILERFSAQQFPDLHSELNLSSLELGDSALYFCASSAGVGERSTNEQFFGPGTRLTVL.

This chain links TRBV5-1 with TRBJ2-6; no firm D call. The CDR3 covers 13 residues. V was cut by 5 bases and J by 0 bases, with 3 bases left in between. Germline V CDR1 and CDR2: SGHRS, YFSETQ. This CDR3 is CASSRSGANVLTF. The CDR3 DNA follows: TGCGCCAGCAGTCGCTCTGGGGCCAACGTCCTGACTTTC.

The genes are TRBV7-2 and TRBJ2-1, with a tentative D call TRBD1 (6 bases). V gave up 1 base and J gave up 5 bases, with 12 bases separating them. The CDR3 sequence is 15 residues long. The germline V gene has CDR1 SGHTA and CDR2 FQGNSA. The CDR3 DNA reads as TGTGCCAGCAGCTTAGTCTACAGGGACCACAATGAGCAGTTCTTC. It yields the protein CASSLVYRDHNEQFF.

V and J are TRBV19 and TRBJ1-2, with unresolved D. V lost 6 bases, J lost 4 bases, and 12 bases lay in between. Germline assignment: CDR1 LNHDA and CDR2 SQIVND (reference sequence). The CDR3 is 13 residues long. Written as DNA, the CDR3 is TGTGCCAGTAGCTTCGGGGAGGGCTATGGCTACACCTTC. Amino acid sequence: CASSFGEGYGYTF.

The chain is built from TRBV5-1 and TRBJ1-1; TRBD1 aligns across 8 bases. V dropped 4 bases and J dropped 4; count of bases not matched to a gene: 3. The CDR3 is 13 residues long. Germline CDR1 reads SGHRS; CDR2 reads YFSETQ. The CDR3 nucleotides are TGCGCCAGCAGCGTACAGGGGGTCACTGAAGCTTTCTTT. Translated: CASSVQGVTEAFF.

This chain uses TRBV19 with TRBJ1-1, with D uncertain. The V gene lost 4 bases and the J gene lost 6 bases, with 9 bases spanning the gap. This CDR3 comprises 12 residues. CDR1 is LNHDA, CDR2 SQIVND, per germline (reference sequence). Written as DNA, the CDR3 is TGTGCCAGTAGTACCGGCGGCCCTGAAGCTTTCTTT. Translation: CASSTGGPEAFF.

Worth noting for this clone: Other DNA sequences in this specimen translate into the identical CDR3. The chain employs TRBV9 and TRBJ1-5, with a possible D match to TRBD1 (6 bases). V was pared by 2 bases and J by 1 base, with 7 bases between. Looked up from germline, CDR1 is SGDLS and CDR2 is YYNGEE. The CDR3 is 14 amino acids. The CDR3: CASSVGGSNQPQHF. DNA for the CDR3: TGTGCCAGCAGCGTTGGGGGCAGCAATCAGCCCCAGCATTTT.

The CDR3 here is CASSIKKTALMNTEAFF. The CDR3 DNA reads TGTGCCAGCAGCATAAAGAAGACAGCGCTTATGAACACTGAAGCTTTCTTT. V gene TRBV5-5 combines with J gene TRBJ1-1; tentatively, D is TRBD1 (5 bases). This CDR3 comprises 17 residues. Germline V gene lookup returns CDR1 SGHKS and CDR2 YYEKEE (reference sequence). Trimming cost V 4 bases and J 0 bases, with 19 bases left between them.

The chain uses TRBV5-4 and TRBJ2-4; 7 bases line up with TRBD1. The CDR3 consists of 15 residues. The V and J ends lost 3 bases and 6 bases, in that order; junction bases with no gene match: 9. CDR1 and CDR2 (germline): SGHNT, YYREEE (reference sequence). DNA of the CDR3: TGTGCCAGCAGCTCGCCCGGGACAGCAACAAACATTCAGTACTTC. Encoded protein: CASSSPGTATNIQYF.

This clone was recorded once. This chain joins TRBV3-1 (or the pseudogene TRBV3-2) and TRBJ1-4; D is ambiguous. Trimming pared 1 base from V and 0 bases from J, leaving 15 bases between. The CDR3 loop spans 18 amino acids. CDR1 is LGHDT and CDR2 is YNNKEL in the germline V gene (reference sequence). The chain's CDR3 is CASSQASGTHTTNEKLFF. CDR3 sequence (DNA): TGTGCCAGCAGCCAAGCCTCGGGAACGCACACAACTAATGAAAAACTGTTTTTT.

This chain connects TRBV10-3 to TRBJ1-2; D is unresolved. Germline V gene lookup returns CDR1 ENHRY and CDR2 SYGVKD. This CDR3 comprises 14 residues. The V end lost 0 bases, the J end lost 5 bases, and 10 bases lay between the germline ends. CDR3 sequence (DNA): TGTGCCATCAGTGAGTCAGGTCCGGGGTATGGCTACACCTTC. Its translation is CAISESGPGYGYTF.

The J gene is TRBJ2-2, the V gene TRBV19; 8 bases align to TRBD2. In germline, CDR1 is LNHDA, CDR2 SQIVND (reference sequence). Trimming at V came to 6 bases and at J to 0 bases, leaving 15 bases not matched to a gene. CDR3 length: 19 residues. Here the CDR3 DNA reads TGTGCCAGTAGGCGAGGGGCCATCAGCGGGGGTGCGAACACCGGGGAGCTGTTTTTT. Translated, it gives CASRRGAISGGANTGELFF.

The chain recombines TRBV27 with TRBJ2-5; D unclear. V dropped 5 bases and J dropped 5 bases, with 18 bases sitting between them. The CDR3 covers 15 residues. Germline V gene lookup returns CDR1 MNHEY and CDR2 SMNVEV (reference sequence). CDR3 region: CASSPWQSPGETQYF. The CDR3 coding sequence is TGTGCCAGCAGTCCCTGGCAGTCTCCCGGGGAGACCCAGTACTTC.

This clone has a handful of counts. The V and J genes are TRBV7-3 and TRBJ2-1, with D possibly TRBD1 on 6 matching bases. Germline values: CDR1 SGHTA, CDR2 FQGTGA. This CDR3 comprises 14 residues. V was clipped by 5 bases and J by 5 bases, with 13 bases between them. Here the CDR3 reads CASSLVQGNNEQFF. The CDR3 coding sequence is TGTGCCAGCAGCCTTGTACAGGGAAACAATGAGCAGTTCTTC.

This rearrangement joins TRBV12-5 to TRBJ1-4, with D possibly being TRBD1 (6 bases). Germline-derived CDR1 and CDR2 are LGHNT and FRNRAP. Trimming took off 3 bases at V and 5 bases at J, with 16 bases between the two ends. The CDR3 spans 16 residues. DNA of the CDR3: TGTGCTAGTGGTTTTTCCGCGGGGGCGCCCAATGAAAAACTGTTTTTT. Protein: CASGFSAGAPNEKLFF.

The gene calls are TRBV2 and TRBJ2-3, with a possible D match to TRBD2 (6 bases). Trimming took off 3 bases at V and 6 bases at J, with 10 bases between the two ends. The CDR3 spans 13 residues. Germline V lookup: CDR1 SNHLY, CDR2 FYNNEI. This CDR3 is CASSEESGDTQYF. CDR3 sequence (DNA): TGTGCCAGCAGTGAGGAGAGCGGGGATACGCAGTATTTT.